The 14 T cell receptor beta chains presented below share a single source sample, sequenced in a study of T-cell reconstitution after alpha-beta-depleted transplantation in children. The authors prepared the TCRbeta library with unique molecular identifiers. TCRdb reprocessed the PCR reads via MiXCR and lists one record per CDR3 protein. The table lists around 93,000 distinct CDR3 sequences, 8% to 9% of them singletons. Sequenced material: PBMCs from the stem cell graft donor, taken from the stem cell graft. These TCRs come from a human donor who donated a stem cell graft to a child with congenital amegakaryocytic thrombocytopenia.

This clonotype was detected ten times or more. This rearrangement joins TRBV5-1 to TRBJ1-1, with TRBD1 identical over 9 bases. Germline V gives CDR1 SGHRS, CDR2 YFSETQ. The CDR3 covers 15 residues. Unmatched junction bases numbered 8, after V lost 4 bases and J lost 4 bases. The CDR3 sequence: CASSKGQGRSTEAFF. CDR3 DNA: TGCGCCAGCAGCAAAGGACAGGGGCGAAGCACTGAAGCTTTCTTT.

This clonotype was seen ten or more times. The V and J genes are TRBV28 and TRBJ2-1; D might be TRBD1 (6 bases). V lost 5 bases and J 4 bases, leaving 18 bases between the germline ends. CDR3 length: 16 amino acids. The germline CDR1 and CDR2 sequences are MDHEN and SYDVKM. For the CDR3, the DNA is TGTGCCAGCAGTACTTATGCCGGGACAACATACAATGAGCAGTTCTTC. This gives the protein CASSTYAGTTYNEQFF.

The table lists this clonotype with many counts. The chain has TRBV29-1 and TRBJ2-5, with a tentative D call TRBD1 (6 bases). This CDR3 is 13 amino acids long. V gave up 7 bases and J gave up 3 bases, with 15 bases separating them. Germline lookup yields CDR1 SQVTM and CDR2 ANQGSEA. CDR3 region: CSAIVTGKETQYF. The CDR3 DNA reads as TGCAGCGCCATCGTCACAGGGAAAGAGACCCAGTACTTC.

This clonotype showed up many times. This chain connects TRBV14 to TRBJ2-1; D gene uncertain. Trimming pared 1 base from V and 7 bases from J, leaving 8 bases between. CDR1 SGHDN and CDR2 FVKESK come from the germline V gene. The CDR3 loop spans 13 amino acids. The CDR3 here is CASSQGDGNEQFF. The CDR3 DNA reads TGTGCCAGCAGCCAAGGCGACGGTAATGAGCAGTTCTTC.

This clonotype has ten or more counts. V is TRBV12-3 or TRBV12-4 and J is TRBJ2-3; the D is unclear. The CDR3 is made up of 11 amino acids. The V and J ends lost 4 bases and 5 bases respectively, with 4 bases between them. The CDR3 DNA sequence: TGTGCCAGCAGTTCGATAGATACGCAGTATTTT. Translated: CASSSIDTQYF.

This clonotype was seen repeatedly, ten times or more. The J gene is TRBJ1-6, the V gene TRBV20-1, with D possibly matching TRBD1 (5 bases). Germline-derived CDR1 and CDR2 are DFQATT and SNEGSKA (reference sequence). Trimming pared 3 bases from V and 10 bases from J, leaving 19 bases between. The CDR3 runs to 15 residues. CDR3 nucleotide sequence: TGCAGTGCTAGTAGGTTAGCGGGGGTGGGATCACCCCTCCACTTT. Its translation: CSASRLAGVGSPLHF.

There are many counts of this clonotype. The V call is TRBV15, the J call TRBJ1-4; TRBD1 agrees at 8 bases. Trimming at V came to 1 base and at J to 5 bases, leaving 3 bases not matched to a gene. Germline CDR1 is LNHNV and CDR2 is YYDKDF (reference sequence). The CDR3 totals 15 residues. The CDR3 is CATSRVTGGNEKLFF. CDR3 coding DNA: TGTGCCACCAGCAGAGTAACAGGGGGAAATGAAAAACTGTTTTTT.

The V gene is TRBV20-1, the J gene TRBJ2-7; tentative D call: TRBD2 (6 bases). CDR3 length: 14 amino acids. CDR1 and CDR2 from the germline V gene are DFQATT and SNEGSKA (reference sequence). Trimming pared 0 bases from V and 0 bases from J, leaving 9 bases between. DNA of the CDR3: TGCAGTGCTAGAGATAGCGGACTCTCCTACGAGCAGTACTTC. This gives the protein CSARDSGLSYEQYF.

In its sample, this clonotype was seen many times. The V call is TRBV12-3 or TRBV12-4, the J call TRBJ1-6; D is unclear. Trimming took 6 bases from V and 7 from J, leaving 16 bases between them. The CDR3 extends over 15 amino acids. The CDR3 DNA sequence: TGTGCCAGCAGCACCTTACGGAGGGCCAATTCACCCCTCCACTTT. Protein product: CASSTLRRANSPLHF.

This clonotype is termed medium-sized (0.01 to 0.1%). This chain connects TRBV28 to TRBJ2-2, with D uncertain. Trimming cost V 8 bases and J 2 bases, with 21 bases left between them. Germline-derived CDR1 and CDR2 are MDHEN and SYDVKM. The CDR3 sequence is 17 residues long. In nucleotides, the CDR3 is TGTGCCAGCCGTTCTAGGGTGCAACAGTCTAACACCGGGGAGCTGTTTTTT. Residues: CASRSRVQQSNTGELFF.

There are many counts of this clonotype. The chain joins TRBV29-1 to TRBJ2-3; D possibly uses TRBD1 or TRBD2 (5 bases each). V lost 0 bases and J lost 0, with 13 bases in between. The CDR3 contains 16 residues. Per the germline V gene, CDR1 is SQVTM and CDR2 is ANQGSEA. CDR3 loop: CSVEDRRGPSTDTQYF. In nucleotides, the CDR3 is TGCAGCGTTGAAGATCGACGGGGACCCAGCACAGATACGCAGTATTTT.

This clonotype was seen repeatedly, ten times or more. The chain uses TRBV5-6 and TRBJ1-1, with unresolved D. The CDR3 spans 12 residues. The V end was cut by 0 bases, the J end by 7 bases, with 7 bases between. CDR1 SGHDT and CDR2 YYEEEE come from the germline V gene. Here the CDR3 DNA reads TGTGCCAGCAGCTTGGTAGGGAATGAAGCTTTCTTT. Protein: CASSLVGNEAFF.

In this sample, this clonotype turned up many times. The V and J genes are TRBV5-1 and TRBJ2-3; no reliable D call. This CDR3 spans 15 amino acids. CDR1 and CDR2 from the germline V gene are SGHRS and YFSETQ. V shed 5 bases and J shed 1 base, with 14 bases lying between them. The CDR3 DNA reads TGCGCCAGCAGTGAAGGAGTGCGGCGCACAGATACGCAGTATTTT. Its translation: CASSEGVRRTDTQYF.

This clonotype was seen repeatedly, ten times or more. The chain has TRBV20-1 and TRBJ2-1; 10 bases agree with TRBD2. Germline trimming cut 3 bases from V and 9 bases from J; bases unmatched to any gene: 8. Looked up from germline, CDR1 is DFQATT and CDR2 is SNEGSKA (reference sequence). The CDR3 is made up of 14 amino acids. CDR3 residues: CSASPGTSVLEQFF. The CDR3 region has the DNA TGCAGTGCTAGTCCCGGGACTAGCGTTCTTGAGCAGTTCTTC.